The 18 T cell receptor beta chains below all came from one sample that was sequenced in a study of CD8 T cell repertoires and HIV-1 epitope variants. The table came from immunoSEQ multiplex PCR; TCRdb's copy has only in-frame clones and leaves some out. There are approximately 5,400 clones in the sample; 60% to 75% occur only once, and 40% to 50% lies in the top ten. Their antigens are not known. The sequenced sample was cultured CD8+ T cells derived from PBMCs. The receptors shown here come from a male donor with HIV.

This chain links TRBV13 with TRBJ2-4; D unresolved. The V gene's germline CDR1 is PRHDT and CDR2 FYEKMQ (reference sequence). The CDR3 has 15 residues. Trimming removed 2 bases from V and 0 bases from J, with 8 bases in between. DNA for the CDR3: TGTGCCAGCAGCTTACGGGCCTTAGCCAAAAACATTCAGTACTTC. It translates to CASSLRALAKNIQYF. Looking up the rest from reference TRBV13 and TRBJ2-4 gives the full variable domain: AAGVIQSPRHLIKEKRETATLKCYPIPRHDTVYWYQQGPGQDPQFLISFYEKMQSDKGSIPDRFSAQQFSDYHSELNMSSLELGDSALYFCASSLRALAKNIQYFGAGTRLSVL.

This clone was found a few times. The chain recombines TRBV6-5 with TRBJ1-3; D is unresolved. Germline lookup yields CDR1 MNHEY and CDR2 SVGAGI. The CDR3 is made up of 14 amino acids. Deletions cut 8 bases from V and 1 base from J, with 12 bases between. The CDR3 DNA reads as TGTGCCAGCGCGATGGCCTCGTCTGGAAACACCATATATTTT. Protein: CASAMASSGNTIYF.

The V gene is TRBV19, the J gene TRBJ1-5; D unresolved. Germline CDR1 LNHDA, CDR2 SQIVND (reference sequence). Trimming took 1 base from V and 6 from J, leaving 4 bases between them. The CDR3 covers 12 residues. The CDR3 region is CASSIGGQPQHF. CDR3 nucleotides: TGTGCCAGTAGTATAGGTGGTCAGCCCCAGCATTTT. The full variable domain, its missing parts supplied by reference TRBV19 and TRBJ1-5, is DGGITQSPKYLFRKEGQNVTLSCEQNLNHDAMYWYRQDPGQGLRLIYYSQIVNDFQKGDIAEGYSVSREKKESFPLTVTSAQKNPTAFYLCASSIGGQPQHFGDGTRLSIL.

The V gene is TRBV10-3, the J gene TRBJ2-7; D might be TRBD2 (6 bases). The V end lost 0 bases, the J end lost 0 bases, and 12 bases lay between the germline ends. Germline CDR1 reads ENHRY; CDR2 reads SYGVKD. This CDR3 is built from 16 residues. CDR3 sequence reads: CAISESGGASSYEQYF. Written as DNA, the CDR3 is TGTGCCATCAGTGAGTCAGGCGGGGCGAGCTCCTACGAGCAGTACTTC.

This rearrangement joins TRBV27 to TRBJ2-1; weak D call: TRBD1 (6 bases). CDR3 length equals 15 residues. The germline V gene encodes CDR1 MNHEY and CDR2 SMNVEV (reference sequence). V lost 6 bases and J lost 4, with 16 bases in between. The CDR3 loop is CASRLQGFGYNEQFF. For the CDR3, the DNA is TGTGCCAGCAGGCTACAGGGTTTCGGGTACAATGAGCAGTTCTTC.

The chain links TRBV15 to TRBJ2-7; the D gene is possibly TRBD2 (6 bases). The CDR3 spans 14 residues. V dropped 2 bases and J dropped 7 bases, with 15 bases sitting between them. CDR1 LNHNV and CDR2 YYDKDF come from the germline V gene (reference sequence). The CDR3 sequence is CATSRSNGGEEQYF. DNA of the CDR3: TGTGCCACCAGCAGATCAAACGGAGGGGAAGAGCAGTACTTC.

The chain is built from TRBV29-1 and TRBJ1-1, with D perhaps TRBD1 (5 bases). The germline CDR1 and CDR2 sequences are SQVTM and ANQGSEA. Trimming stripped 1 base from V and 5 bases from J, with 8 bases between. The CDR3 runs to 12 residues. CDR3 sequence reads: CSVEGGGTEAFF. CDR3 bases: TGCAGCGTTGAAGGGGGGGGGACTGAAGCTTTCTTT. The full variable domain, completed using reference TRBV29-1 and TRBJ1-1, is SAVISQKPSRDICQRGTSLTIQCQVDSQVTMMFWYRQQPGQSLTLIATANQGSEATYESGFVIDKFPISRPNLTFSTLTVSNMSPEDSSIYLCSVEGGGTEAFFGQGTRLTVV.

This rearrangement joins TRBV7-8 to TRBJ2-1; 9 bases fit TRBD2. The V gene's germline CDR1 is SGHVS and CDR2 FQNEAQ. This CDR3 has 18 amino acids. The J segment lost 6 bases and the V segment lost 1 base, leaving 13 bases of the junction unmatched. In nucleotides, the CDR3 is TGTGCCAGCAGCTTAGACGGACTGGAGCGGGAGGATCCCAATGAGCAGTTCTTC. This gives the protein CASSLDGLEREDPNEQFF.

In DNA form, the CDR3 reads TGTGCCAGCTCACCACGGCCGGGGGACCTCGGGTATACGCAGTATTTT. Its protein product is CASSPRPGDLGYTQYF. The V gene is TRBV18, the J gene TRBJ2-3; TRBD2 might be the D (6 bases). The CDR3 runs to 16 residues. Per the germline V gene, CDR1 is KGHSH and CDR2 is LQKENI. V was cut by 1 base and J by 7 bases, with 18 bases left in between.

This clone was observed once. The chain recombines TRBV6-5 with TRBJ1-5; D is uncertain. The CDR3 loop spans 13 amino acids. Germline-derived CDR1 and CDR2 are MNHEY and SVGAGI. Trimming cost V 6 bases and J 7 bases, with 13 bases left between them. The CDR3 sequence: CASSSNSNQPQHF. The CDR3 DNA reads TGTGCCAGCAGCTCAAATTCGAACCAGCCCCAGCATTTT.

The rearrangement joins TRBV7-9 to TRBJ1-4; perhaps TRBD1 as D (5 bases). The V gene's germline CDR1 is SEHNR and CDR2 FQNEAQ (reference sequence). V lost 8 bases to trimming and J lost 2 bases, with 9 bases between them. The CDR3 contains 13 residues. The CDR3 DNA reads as TGTGCCAGCCGTCCAGGGACTAATGAAAAACTGTTTTTT. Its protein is CASRPGTNEKLFF.

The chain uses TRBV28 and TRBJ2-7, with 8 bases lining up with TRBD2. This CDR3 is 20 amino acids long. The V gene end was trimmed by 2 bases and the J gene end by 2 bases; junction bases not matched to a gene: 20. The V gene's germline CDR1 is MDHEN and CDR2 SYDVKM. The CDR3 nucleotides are TGTGCCAGCAGTTTACCAGAGGGGGGGTCACCGGGACTAGGCACCTACGAGCAGTACTTC. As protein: CASSLPEGGSPGLGTYEQYF. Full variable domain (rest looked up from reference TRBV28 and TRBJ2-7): DVKVTQSSRYLVKRTGEKVFLECVQDMDHENMFWYRQDPGLGLRLIYFSYDVKMKEKGDIPEGYSVSREKKERFSLILESASTNQTSMYLCASSLPEGGSPGLGTYEQYFGPGTRLTVT.

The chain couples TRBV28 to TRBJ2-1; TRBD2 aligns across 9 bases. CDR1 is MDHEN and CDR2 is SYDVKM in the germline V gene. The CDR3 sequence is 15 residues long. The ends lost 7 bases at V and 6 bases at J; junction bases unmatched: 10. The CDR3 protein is CASTTGTSMGNEQFF. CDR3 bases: TGTGCCAGCACCACCGGGACTAGCATGGGCAATGAGCAGTTCTTC.

CDR3 DNA: TGTGCCAGCAGCTCGGGACTAGCGGTTTACAATGAGCAGTTCTTC. As protein: CASSSGLAVYNEQFF. This chain joins TRBV7-6 and TRBJ2-1; TRBD2 matches 11 bases. V lost 4 bases to trimming and J lost 4 bases; unmatched junction nucleotides: 3. Germline values: CDR1 SGHVS, CDR2 FNYEAQ. The CDR3 is 15 residues long.

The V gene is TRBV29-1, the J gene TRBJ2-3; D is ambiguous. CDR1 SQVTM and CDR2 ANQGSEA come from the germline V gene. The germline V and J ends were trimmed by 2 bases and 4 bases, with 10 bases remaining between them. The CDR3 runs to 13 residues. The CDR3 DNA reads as TGCAGCGTTGAACGTGGGGTTTCAGATACGCAGTATTTT. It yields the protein CSVERGVSDTQYF.

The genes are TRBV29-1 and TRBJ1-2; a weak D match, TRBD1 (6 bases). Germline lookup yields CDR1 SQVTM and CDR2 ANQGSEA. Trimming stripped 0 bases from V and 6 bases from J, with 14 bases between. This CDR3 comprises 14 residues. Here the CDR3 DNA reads TGCAGCGTTGAAGATATGGGGGGCGTGGATGGCTACACCTTC. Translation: CSVEDMGGVDGYTF.

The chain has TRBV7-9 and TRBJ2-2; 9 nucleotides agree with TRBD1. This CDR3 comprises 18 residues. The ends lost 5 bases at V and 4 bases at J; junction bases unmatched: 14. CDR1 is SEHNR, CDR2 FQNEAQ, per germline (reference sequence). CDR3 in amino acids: CASSRVTGTGKSTGELFF. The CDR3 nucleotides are TGTGCCAGCAGCCGAGTCACCGGGACAGGGAAGAGCACCGGGGAGCTGTTTTTT. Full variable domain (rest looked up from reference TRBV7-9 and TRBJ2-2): DTGVSQNPRHKITKRGQNVTFRCDPISEHNRLYWYRQTLGQGPEFLTYFQNEAQLEKSRLLSDRFSAERPKGSFSTLEIQRTEQGDSAMYLCASSRVTGTGKSTGELFFGEGSRLTVL.

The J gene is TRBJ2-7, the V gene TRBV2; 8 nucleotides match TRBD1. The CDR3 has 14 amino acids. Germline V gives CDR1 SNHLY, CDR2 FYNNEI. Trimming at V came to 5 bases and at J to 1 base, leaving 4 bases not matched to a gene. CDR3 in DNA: TGTGCCAGCAGTCGACAGGGGCAATCCTACGAGCAGTACTTC. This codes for CASSRQGQSYEQYF.